One sample yielded the 17 T cell receptor beta chains listed below, sequenced in a study of blood T cell repertoires in COVID-19. Only in-frame clones appear in the TCRdb table, and some are missing; sequencing was by immunoSEQ multiplex PCR. Of about 97,000 clones in the sample, about nine tenths are singletons; the top ten hold about 18%. The sample comprised peripheral blood. The receptors come from a middle-aged man with acute or convalescent COVID-19.

J is TRBJ2-1 and V is TRBV5-5; no definite D call. V gave up 1 base and J gave up 0 bases, with 8 bases separating them. CDR1 is SGHKS and CDR2 is YYEKEE in the germline V gene (reference sequence). The CDR3 contains 15 residues. CDR3 loop: CASSLSFSSYNEQFF. In DNA form, the CDR3 reads TGTGCCAGCAGCTTGTCCTTTTCCTCCTACAATGAGCAGTTCTTC.

This clone has just a few counts. J is TRBJ2-3 and V is TRBV2, with 12 nucleotides matching TRBD1. V dropped 11 bases and J dropped 6; count of bases not matched to a gene: 9. Germline-derived CDR1 and CDR2 are SNHLY and FYNNEI. The CDR3 has 14 residues. The CDR3 is CAVNRDRGPDTQYF. Here the CDR3 DNA reads TGTGCCGTAAACCGGGACAGGGGGCCTGATACGCAGTATTTT.

The rearrangement joins TRBV7-6 to TRBJ1-5; 9 nucleotides align to TRBD1. CDR3 length equals 14 residues. Germline-derived CDR1 and CDR2 are SGHVS and FNYEAQ. V lost 4 bases and J lost 7; bases outside the gene matches: 5. The CDR3 protein is CASSSQGAGQPQHF. In nucleotides, the CDR3 is TGTGCCAGCAGCTCACAGGGGGCCGGCCAGCCCCAGCATTTT. Drawing the rest from reference TRBV7-6 and TRBJ1-5, the complete variable domain is GAGVSQSPRYKVTKRGQDVALRCDPISGHVSLYWYRQALGQGPEFLTYFNYEAQQDKSGLPNDRFSAERPEGSISTLTIQRTEQRDSAMYRCASSSQGAGQPQHFGDGTRLSIL.

This chain connects TRBV7-8 to TRBJ2-7; TRBD2 matches at 8 bases. V dropped 5 bases and J dropped 7; count of bases not matched to a gene: 13. Germline assignment: CDR1 SGHVS and CDR2 FQNEAQ. The CDR3 totals 15 residues. This chain's CDR3 is CASSHWTSRLGEQYF. As DNA, the CDR3 is TGTGCCAGCAGCCATTGGACTAGCCGGCTAGGGGAGCAGTACTTC.

This chain uses TRBV7-2 with TRBJ1-1; a possible D gene is TRBD1 (6 bases). There are 14 residues in the CDR3. Trimming took 2 bases from V and 4 from J, leaving 11 bases between them. Germline V gene lookup returns CDR1 SGHTA and CDR2 FQGNSA. The CDR3: CASSLQGRATEAFF. The CDR3 nucleotides read TGTGCCAGCAGCTTACAGGGGAGGGCCACTGAAGCTTTCTTT.

The rearrangement uses TRBV15 and TRBJ1-2; 7 bases map to TRBD1. The CDR3 length is 15 residues. After removal of 1 base from V and 4 bases from J, the junction contained 6 bases not matched to a gene. CDR1 and CDR2 (germline): LNHNV, YYDKDF (reference sequence). This CDR3 reads CATSRAGTESYGYTF. Written as DNA, the CDR3 is TGTGCCACCAGCAGAGCAGGGACAGAGAGCTATGGCTACACCTTC.

This clone has only a few counts. Within the sample, other DNA sequences also encode this same CDR3. This sequence joins TRBV18 and TRBJ1-5; 8 nucleotides line up with TRBD1. This CDR3 contains 16 residues. V lost 2 bases, J lost 0 bases, and 3 bases stayed unmatched. Germline V gene data show CDR1 as KGHSH and CDR2 as LQKENI. The CDR3 loop reads CASSPDRGNSNQPQHF. The CDR3 coding sequence is TGTGCCAGCTCACCAGACAGGGGAAATAGCAATCAGCCCCAGCATTTT.

J is TRBJ1-2 and V is TRBV2; the D gene is possibly TRBD1 (6 bases). Germline CDR1 is SNHLY and CDR2 is FYNNEI. V dropped 5 bases and J dropped 4 bases, with 14 bases sitting between them. CDR3 length: 14 amino acids. The chain's CDR3 is CASSFQQGSYGYTF. CDR3 nucleotide sequence: TGTGCCAGCAGTTTCCAGCAGGGGTCCTATGGCTACACCTTC.

The rearrangement joins TRBV6-5 to TRBJ1-1; 7 bases match TRBD1. Germline loops: CDR1 MNHEY, CDR2 SVGAGI. This CDR3 spans 14 amino acids. The junction had 2 bases not matched to a gene; V was cut back by 2 bases and J by 2 bases. The CDR3 nucleotides read TGTGCCAGCAGTTACGGACAGGCAAACACTGAAGCTTTCTTT. This gives the protein CASSYGQANTEAFF.

The V gene is TRBV4-2, the J gene TRBJ1-1; D call uncertain. The CDR3 has 15 amino acids. Germline V gene lookup returns CDR1 LGHNA and CDR2 YNFKEQ. V was pared by 0 bases and J by 2 bases, with 10 bases between. The CDR3 bases are TGTGCCAGCAGCCAAGATCAAACAGCTAACACTGAAGCTTTCTTT. Protein product: CASSQDQTANTEAFF.

The V gene is TRBV7-2, the J gene TRBJ2-3; D might be TRBD2 (6 bases). The CDR3 extends over 15 amino acids. The germline V and J ends were trimmed by 7 bases and 6 bases, with 20 bases remaining between them. Germline CDR1 SGHTA, CDR2 FQGNSA. CDR3 sequence (DNA): TGTGCCAGCAACCTCGGGGGTAACCGGGGGGATACGCAGTATTTT. This gives the protein CASNLGGNRGDTQYF.

The chain's CDR3 is CSASRTGTEAFF. CDR3 in DNA: TGCAGTGCTAGTAGGACAGGCACTGAAGCTTTCTTT. The V call is TRBV20-1, the J call TRBJ1-1, with 7 bases matching TRBD1. There are 12 residues in the CDR3. V lost 3 bases to trimming and J lost 4 bases; unmatched junction nucleotides: 2. The germline CDR1 and CDR2 sequences are DFQATT and SNEGSKA (reference sequence).

The chain joins TRBV5-4 to TRBJ1-2; 7 nucleotides align to TRBD1. The CDR3 contains 13 residues. The junction had 9 bases not matched to a gene; V was cut back by 6 bases and J by 7 bases. The germline CDR1 and CDR2 sequences are SGHNT and YYREEE (reference sequence). CDR3 coding DNA: TGTGCCAGCACACGAAGGGGGCTCGGTGGCTACACCTTC. Amino acids: CASTRRGLGGYTF.

The rearrangement links TRBV19 to TRBJ2-4, with a possible D match to TRBD1 (5 bases). CDR1 LNHDA and CDR2 SQIVND come from the germline V gene (reference sequence). The CDR3 consists of 18 residues. Trimming pared 3 bases from V and 0 bases from J, leaving 18 bases between. CDR3 in DNA: TGTGCCAGTAGTATCTTGAGTAGGGGCAACCTAGCCAAAAACATTCAGTACTTC. It codes for CASSILSRGNLAKNIQYF.

V usage is TRBV5-1 and J usage is TRBJ1-2, with D possibly TRBD1 on 6 matching bases. The V and J ends lost 3 bases and 5 bases respectively, with 17 bases between them. Germline CDR1 reads SGHRS; CDR2 reads YFSETQ. The CDR3 spans 15 residues. The CDR3 here is CASSSLTGYGYGYTF. The CDR3, as DNA: TGCGCCAGCAGCTCACTGACAGGATATGGGTATGGCTACACCTTC.

V usage is TRBV2 and J usage is TRBJ1-2, with 7 positions matching TRBD1. Germline V CDR1 and CDR2: SNHLY, FYNNEI. V lost 3 bases, J lost 7 bases, and 11 bases stayed unmatched. CDR3 length: 15 amino acids. The CDR3 is CASSEVPTGLGGYTF. The DNA of the CDR3 is TGTGCCAGCAGTGAGGTACCGACAGGGTTGGGTGGCTACACCTTC.

This chain links TRBV6-5 with TRBJ2-3, with 8 bases matching TRBD1. This CDR3 spans 15 amino acids. Unmatched junction bases numbered 6, after V lost 6 bases and J lost 1 base. Germline CDR1 reads MNHEY; CDR2 reads SVGAGI. The CDR3 region is CASSGQGMGTDTQYF. The CDR3 DNA is TGTGCCAGCAGCGGACAGGGAATGGGCACAGATACGCAGTATTTT.